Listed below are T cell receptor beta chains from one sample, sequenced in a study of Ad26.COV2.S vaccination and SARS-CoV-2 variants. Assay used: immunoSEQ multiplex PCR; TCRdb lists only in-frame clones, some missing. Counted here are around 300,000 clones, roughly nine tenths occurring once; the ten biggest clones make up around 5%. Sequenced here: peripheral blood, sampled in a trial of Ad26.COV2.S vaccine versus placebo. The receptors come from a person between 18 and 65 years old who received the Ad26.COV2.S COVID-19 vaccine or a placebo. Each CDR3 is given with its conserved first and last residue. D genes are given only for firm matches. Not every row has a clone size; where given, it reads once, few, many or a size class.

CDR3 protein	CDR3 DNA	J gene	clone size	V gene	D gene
CASSQSRGIAAFF	TGCGCCAGCAGCCAATCCAGGGGAATAGCAGCTTTCTTT	TRBJ1-1	few	TRBV4-3	-
CASSQEGIAGETDTQYF	TGCGCCAGCAGCCAAGAAGGTATTGCGGGAGAGACAGATACGCAGTATTTT	TRBJ2-3	-	TRBV4-1	TRBD2
CASSSRTGAKNEQFF	TGTGCCAGCAGCTCTAGGACAGGGGCCAAAAATGAGCAGTTCTTC	TRBJ2-1	-	TRBV11-3	TRBD1
CASSFIAAASTDTQYF	TGTGCCAGTAGTTTTATAGCGGCTGCTAGCACAGATACGCAGTATTTT	TRBJ2-3	-	TRBV19	-
CASSMALRGHYGYTF	TGTGCCAGCAGTATGGCCTTGAGGGGCCACTATGGCTACACCTTC	TRBJ1-2	few	TRBV6-5	-
CASSQGPTYEQYF	TGTGCCAGTAGTCAAGGGCCAACCTACGAGCAGTACTTC	TRBJ2-7	-	TRBV19	-
CASSPPNRDVATEAFF	TGTGCCAGCTCACCACCGAACAGGGACGTCGCCACTGAAGCTTTCTTT	TRBJ1-1	-	TRBV18	-
CASSQGRGWEETQYF	TGTGCCAGCAGCCAAGGGAGAGGGTGGGAAGAGACCCAGTACTTC	TRBJ2-5	-	TRBV3-1/TRBV3-2	-
CASSLRRGGRETQYF	TGCGCCAGCAGCCTACGGCGGGGGGGAAGGGAGACCCAGTACTTC	TRBJ2-5	once	TRBV4-1	TRBD2
CASSQERTGVRGYNEQFF	TGTGCCAGCAGCCAAGAAAGGACGGGTGTTAGGGGTTACAATGAGCAGTTCTTC	TRBJ2-1	-	TRBV3-1/TRBV3-2	-
CASSQKQGAVGTEAFF	TGTGCCAGCAGTCAGAAACAGGGGGCGGTCGGCACTGAAGCTTTCTTT	TRBJ1-1	-	TRBV7-2	TRBD1
CASSSSVGGNTEAFF	TGTGCCAGCAGTTCCTCGGTTGGGGGGAACACTGAAGCTTTCTTT	TRBJ1-1	-	TRBV6-5	-
CASREGSNEKLFF	TGTGCCAGCAGGGAGGGGTCTAATGAAAAACTGTTTTTT	TRBJ1-4	-	TRBV6-5	-
CASSYGLAGADTQYF	TGTGCCAGCAGTTACGGGCTAGCGGGGGCAGATACGCAGTATTTT	TRBJ2-3	once	TRBV6-5	TRBD2
CASRITGQTYEQYF	TGTGCCAGTAGGATAACGGGACAGACCTACGAGCAGTACTTC	TRBJ2-7	-	TRBV19	TRBD1
CASSVISQGNTGELFF	TGTGCCAGCAGTGTCATCTCACAGGGGAACACCGGGGAGCTGTTTTTT	TRBJ2-2	-	TRBV6-1	-
CASSYGGGFGSNYGYTF	TGTGCCAGCAGTTACGGGGGAGGATTTGGGTCCAACTATGGCTACACCTTC	TRBJ1-2	once	TRBV28	-
CASSLEGRGATNEKLFF	TGTGCCAGCAGCTTAGAGGGCAGGGGAGCAACTAATGAAAAACTGTTTTTT	TRBJ1-4	-	TRBV7-2	-
CASSGGGGQRIGAHYGYTF	TGTGCCAGCAGCGGTGGTGGAGGACAGAGGATAGGGGCCCACTATGGCTACACCTTC	TRBJ1-2	-	TRBV9	-
CSVGTGDFGYTF	TGCAGCGTTGGGACAGGGGATTTTGGCTACACCTTC	TRBJ1-2	-	TRBV29-1	TRBD1
CASSGTGRNQPQHF	TGTGCCAGCTCAGGGACAGGGCGCAATCAGCCCCAGCATTTT	TRBJ1-5	few	TRBV6-5	TRBD1
CASSLEFSSNQPQHF	TGTGCCAGCAGTTTAGAATTCAGTAGCAATCAGCCCCAGCATTTT	TRBJ1-5	-	TRBV2	-
CASSPLGRGPGSESPLHF	TGTGCCAGCAGCCCCTTAGGCAGGGGGCCTGGTTCGGAGTCGCCCCTCCACTTT	TRBJ1-6	-	TRBV5-8	TRBD1
CASSQGFYEQYF	TGTGCCAGCAGTCAGGGTTTCTACGAGCAGTACTTC	TRBJ2-7	once	TRBV12-3/TRBV12-4	-
CAIMHRDRESDGYTF	TGTGCCATCATGCACCGGGACAGGGAGTCAGATGGCTACACCTTC	TRBJ1-2	-	TRBV10-3	TRBD1
CASSQDLRGGTEAFF	TGTGCCAGCAGCCAAGACCTCAGGGGCGGCACTGAAGCTTTCTTT	TRBJ1-1	once	TRBV3-1/TRBV3-2	-
CASHRGSGLNTGELFF	TGCGCCAGCCACCGTGGAAGCGGACTAAACACCGGGGAGCTGTTTTTT	TRBJ2-2	-	TRBV5-1	-
CASSGGGEQYF	TGTGCCAGCAGCGGAGGGGGCGAGCAGTACTTC	TRBJ2-7	-	TRBV11-2	-
CASSFTAGETQYF	TGTGCCAGCAGTTTTACCGCCGGGGAGACCCAGTACTTC	TRBJ2-5	-	TRBV12-3/TRBV12-4	-
CASSFGQGHNEQFF	TGTGCCAGCAGCTTCGGTCAGGGGCACAATGAGCAGTTCTTC	TRBJ2-1	-	TRBV7-8	-
CASSGTEFYRTDTQYF	TGTGCCAGCAGTGGGACAGAGTTTTATCGCACAGATACGCAGTATTTT	TRBJ2-3	-	TRBV6-6	TRBD1
CASSLTTSTEAFF	TGTGCCAGCTCGCTTACCACAAGTACTGAAGCTTTCTTT	TRBJ1-1	-	TRBV18	-
CAWRTSASNTGELFF	TGTGCCTGGAGGACTAGTGCTTCGAACACCGGGGAGCTGTTTTTT	TRBJ2-2	-	TRBV30	-
CASSSSTAATNEKLFF	TGTGCCAGCAGTTCCTCGACAGCGGCCACTAATGAAAAACTGTTTTTT	TRBJ1-4	-	TRBV6-6	-
CASSTRDRGPGELFF	TGTGCCAGCAGCACCCGGGACAGGGGGCCCGGGGAGCTGTTTTTT	TRBJ2-2	-	TRBV7-9	TRBD1
CASSEGQFYEQYF	TGTGCCAGCAGTGAAGGTCAGTTCTACGAGCAGTACTTC	TRBJ2-7	-	TRBV25-1	-
CATSDDRVNEQFF	TGTGCCACCAGTGATGACAGGGTCAATGAGCAGTTCTTC	TRBJ2-1	-	TRBV24-1	TRBD1
CASSPPQRVNTEAFF	TGTGCCAGCAGCCCACCTCAGCGTGTGAACACTGAAGCTTTCTTT	TRBJ1-1	-	TRBV7-9	-
CASSRWGTGSYSNQPQHF	TGTGCCAGCAGTCGATGGGGGACAGGATCCTATAGCAATCAGCCCCAGCATTTT	TRBJ1-5	-	TRBV27	TRBD1
CASRGQNYDQKTQYF	TGTGCCAGTAGGGGACAGAATTACGATCAAAAGACCCAGTACTTC	TRBJ2-5	-	TRBV19	TRBD1
CATSGPGGPSIEEKDTQYF	TGTGCCACCAGTGGTCCAGGCGGTCCCAGCATAGAGGAGAAGGATACGCAGTATTTT	TRBJ2-3	-	TRBV24-1	-
CASSLAGISNEQFF	TGTGCCAGTAGCCTAGCGGGTATCAGCAATGAGCAGTTCTTC	TRBJ2-1	once	TRBV19	TRBD2
CASSMSPRDEKLFF	TGTGCCAGTAGTATGAGTCCCAGGGATGAAAAACTGTTTTTT	TRBJ1-4	-	TRBV19	-
CASSQDGTGNPGYTF	TGTGCCAGCAGCCAAGATGGGACAGGGAACCCTGGCTACACCTTC	TRBJ1-2	-	TRBV4-2	TRBD1
CASRPGTGNTEAFF	TGTGCCAGCAGGCCAGGGACAGGGAACACTGAAGCTTTCTTT	TRBJ1-1	-	TRBV6-5	TRBD1
CASSLFLGGSTGELFF	TGTGCCAGCAGCTTATTTCTTGGGGGCTCGACCGGGGAGCTGTTTTTT	TRBJ2-2	-	TRBV7-8	-
CASSPTGTNEKLFF	TGTGCCAGCAGCCCGACAGGGACTAATGAAAAACTGTTTTTT	TRBJ1-4	few	TRBV7-2	TRBD1
CASSSEETQYF	TGTGCCAGCAGCTCAGAAGAGACCCAGTACTTC	TRBJ2-5	-	TRBV2	-
CASGFARDRGDEQYF	TGTGCTAGTGGTTTCGCGAGGGACAGGGGCGACGAGCAGTACTTC	TRBJ2-7	-	TRBV12-5	TRBD1
CASSVVSRDGELFF	TGTGCCAGCAGCGTAGTCTCGCGGGACGGGGAGCTGTTTTTT	TRBJ2-2	-	TRBV9	-
CAWSYRDRGNEKLFF	TGTGCCTGGAGTTACCGGGACAGGGGCAATGAAAAACTGTTTTTT	TRBJ1-4	once	TRBV30	TRBD1